This TCR beta chain is from a study of blood T cells in healthy people across ages. Findings of the study overall: The study could not conclusively compare naive and antigen-experienced cells, given its unsorted PBMCs.

Then a second PCR, running roughly 7 to 12 cycles, was carried out with a sample-barcoded 5' primer and a J-beta primer mix. TCRdb ran MiXCR on the 5' RACE reads and lists one entry per CDR3 protein. The sample has about 1 million distinct CDR3 sequences, 40% to 55% seen once; the top ten hold about 19%. This clonotype was detected a few times. Its antigen remains unknown. Germline lookup yields CDR1 SGHRS and CDR2 YFSETQ. The CDR3 length is 15 residues. Trimming at V came to 1 base and at J to 7 bases, leaving 6 bases not matched to a gene. The TCR sequence derives from a woman aged 60 to 75 in good health. The sample was blood. The J gene is TRBJ2-7, the V gene TRBV5-1, with TRBD2 matching 12 bases. The CDR3 DNA sequence: TGCGCCAGCAGCTTGATGCTAGCGGGAGGGGGAGAGCAGTACTTC. It encodes CASSLMLAGGGEQYF.